This T cell receptor (beta chain) was recorded in a study of shared clonotypes between healthy human individuals. The data were produced by immunoSEQ multiplex PCR, yet TCRdb's version contains in-frame clones alone and is incomplete. The data hold approximately 2.4 million clones, with more than 90% observed a single time. This CDR3 region has 17 residues. Trimming at V came to 0 bases and at J to 5 bases, leaving 7 bases not matched to a gene. Germline CDR1 reads MDHEN; CDR2 reads SYDVKM. Memory CD4+ cells were the fraction left after CD45RA+ naive selection. The receptor comes from a man younger than 35 in good health. The sequencing input was naive CD4+ T cells sorted from blood. Sample subset: CD45RA+ positively selected. The V call is TRBV28, the J call TRBJ2-1, with 10 bases identical to TRBD2. In DNA, the CDR3 is TGTGCCAGCAGTTTATGGCCGGAGCGGGGGGGCCACAATGAGCAGTTCTTC. This codes for CASSLWPERGGHNEQFF.